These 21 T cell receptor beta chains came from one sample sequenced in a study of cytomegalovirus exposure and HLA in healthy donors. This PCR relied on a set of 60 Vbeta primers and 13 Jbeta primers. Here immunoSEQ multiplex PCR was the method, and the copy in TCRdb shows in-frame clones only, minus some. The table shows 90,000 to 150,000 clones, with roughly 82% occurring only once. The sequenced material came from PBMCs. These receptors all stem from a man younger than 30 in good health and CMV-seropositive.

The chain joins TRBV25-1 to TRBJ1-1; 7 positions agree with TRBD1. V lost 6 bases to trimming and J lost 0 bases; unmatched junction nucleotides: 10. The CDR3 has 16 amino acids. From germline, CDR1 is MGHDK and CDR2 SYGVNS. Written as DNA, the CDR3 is TGTGCCAGCAGCCCCGGGACAGCCTTCATGAACACTGAAGCTTTCTTT. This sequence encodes CASSPGTAFMNTEAFF.

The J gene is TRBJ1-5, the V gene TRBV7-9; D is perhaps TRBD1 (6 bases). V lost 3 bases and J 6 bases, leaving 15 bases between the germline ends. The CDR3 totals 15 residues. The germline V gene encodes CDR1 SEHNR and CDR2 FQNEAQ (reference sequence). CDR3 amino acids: CASSLGAGDGQPQHF. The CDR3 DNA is TGTGCCAGCAGCTTGGGGGCTGGGGATGGTCAGCCCCAGCATTTT. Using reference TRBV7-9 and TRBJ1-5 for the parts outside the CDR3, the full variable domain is DTGVSQNPRHKITKRGQNVTFRCDPISEHNRLYWYRQTLGQGPEFLTYFQNEAQLEKSRLLSDRFSAERPKGSFSTLEIQRTEQGDSAMYLCASSLGAGDGQPQHFGDGTRLSIL.

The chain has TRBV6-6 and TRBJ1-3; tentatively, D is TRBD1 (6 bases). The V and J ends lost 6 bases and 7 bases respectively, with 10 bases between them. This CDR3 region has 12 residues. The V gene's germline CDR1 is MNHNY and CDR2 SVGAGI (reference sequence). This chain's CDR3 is CASSRRGNTIYF. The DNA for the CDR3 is TGTGCCAGCAGCCGAAGGGGGAACACCATATATTTT.

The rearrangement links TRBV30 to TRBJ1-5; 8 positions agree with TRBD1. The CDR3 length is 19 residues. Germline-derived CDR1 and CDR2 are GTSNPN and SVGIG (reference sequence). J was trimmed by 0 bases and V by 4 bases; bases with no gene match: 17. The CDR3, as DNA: TGTGCCTGGAATCGGTTTCGGGACAGGAGTTCACTTAGCAATCAGCCCCAGCATTTT. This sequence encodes CAWNRFRDRSSLSNQPQHF.

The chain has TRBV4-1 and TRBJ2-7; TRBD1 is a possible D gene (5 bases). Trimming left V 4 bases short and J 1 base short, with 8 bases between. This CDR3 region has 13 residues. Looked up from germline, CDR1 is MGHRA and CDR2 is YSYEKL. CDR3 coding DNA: TGCGCCAGCAGCCTAGGGGAATCCTACGAGCAGTACTTC. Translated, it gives CASSLGESYEQYF.

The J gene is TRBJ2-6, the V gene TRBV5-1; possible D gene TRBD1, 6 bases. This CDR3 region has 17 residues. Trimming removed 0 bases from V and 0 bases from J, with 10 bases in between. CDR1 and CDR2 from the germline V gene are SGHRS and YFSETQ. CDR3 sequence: CASSLATGASGANVLTF. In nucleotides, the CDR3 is TGCGCCAGCAGCTTGGCGACAGGTGCCTCTGGGGCCAACGTCCTGACTTTC.

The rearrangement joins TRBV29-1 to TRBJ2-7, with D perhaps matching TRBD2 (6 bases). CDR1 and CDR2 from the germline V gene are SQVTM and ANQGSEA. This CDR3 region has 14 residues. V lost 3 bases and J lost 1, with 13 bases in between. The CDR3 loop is CSVEDGSWSYEQYF. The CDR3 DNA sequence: TGCAGCGTTGAGGACGGGAGTTGGTCCTACGAGCAGTACTTC.

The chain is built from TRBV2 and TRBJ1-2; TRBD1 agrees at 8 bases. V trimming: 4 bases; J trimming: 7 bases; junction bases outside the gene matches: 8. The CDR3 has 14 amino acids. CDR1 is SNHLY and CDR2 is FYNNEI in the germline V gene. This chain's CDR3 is CASSVQTGVFGYTF. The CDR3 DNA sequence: TGTGCCAGCAGTGTTCAGACAGGGGTTTTTGGCTACACCTTC. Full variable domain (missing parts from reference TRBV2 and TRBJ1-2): EPEVTQTPSHQVTQMGQEVILRCVPISNHLYFYWYRQILGQKVEFLVSFYNNEISEKSEIFDDQFSVERPDGSNFTLKIRSTKLEDSAMYFCASSVQTGVFGYTFGSGTRLTVV.

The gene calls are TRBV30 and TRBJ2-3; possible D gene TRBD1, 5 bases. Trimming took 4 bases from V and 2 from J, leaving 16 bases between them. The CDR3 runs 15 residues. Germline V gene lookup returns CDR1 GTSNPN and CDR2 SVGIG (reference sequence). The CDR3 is CAWTQRGGSTDTQYF. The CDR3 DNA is TGTGCCTGGACTCAAAGGGGTGGTTCCACAGATACGCAGTATTTT.

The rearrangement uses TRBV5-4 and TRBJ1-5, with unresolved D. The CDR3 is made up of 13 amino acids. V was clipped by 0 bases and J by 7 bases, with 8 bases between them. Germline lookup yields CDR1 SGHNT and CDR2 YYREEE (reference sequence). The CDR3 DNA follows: TGTGCCAGCAGCTTGGATCCGCGGCAGCCCCAGCATTTT. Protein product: CASSLDPRQPQHF.

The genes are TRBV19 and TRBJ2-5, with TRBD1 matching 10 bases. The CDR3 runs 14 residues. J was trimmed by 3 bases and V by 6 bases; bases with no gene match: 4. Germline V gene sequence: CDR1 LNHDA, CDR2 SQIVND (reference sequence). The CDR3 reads CASSRTGGKETQYF. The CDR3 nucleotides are TGTGCCAGTAGCCGGACAGGGGGGAAAGAGACCCAGTACTTC.

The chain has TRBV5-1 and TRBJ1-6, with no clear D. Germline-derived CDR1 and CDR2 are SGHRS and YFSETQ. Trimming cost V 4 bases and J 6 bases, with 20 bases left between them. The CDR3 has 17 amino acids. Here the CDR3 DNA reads TGCGCCAGCAGCCTGGTTGGGCAGTCGGTGGTTAATTCACCCCTCCACTTT. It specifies CASSLVGQSVVNSPLHF.

The CDR3 DNA follows: TGTGCCAGCAGTAGGGGACAGGAAAACACTGAAGCTTTCTTT. Its protein product is CASSRGQENTEAFF. The chain couples TRBV6-5 to TRBJ1-1, with 8 bases identical to TRBD1. The ends lost 5 bases at V and 2 bases at J; junction bases unmatched: 4. The CDR3 consists of 14 residues. Germline CDR1 is MNHEY and CDR2 is SVGAGI.

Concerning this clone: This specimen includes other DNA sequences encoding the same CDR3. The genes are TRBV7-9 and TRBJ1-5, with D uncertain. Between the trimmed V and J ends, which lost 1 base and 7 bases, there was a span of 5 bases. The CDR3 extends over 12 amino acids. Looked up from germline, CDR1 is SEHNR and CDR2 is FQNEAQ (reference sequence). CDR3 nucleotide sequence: TGTGCCAGCAGCTTAGGAGGACAGCCCCAGCATTTT. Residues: CASSLGGQPQHF.

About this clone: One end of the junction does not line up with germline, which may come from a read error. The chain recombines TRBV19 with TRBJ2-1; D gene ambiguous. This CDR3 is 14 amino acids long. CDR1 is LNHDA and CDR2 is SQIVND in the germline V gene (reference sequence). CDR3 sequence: CASSPGWSSNEQFF. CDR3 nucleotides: TGTGCCAGTAGTCCCGGGTGGTCCTCCAATGAGCAGTTCTTC.

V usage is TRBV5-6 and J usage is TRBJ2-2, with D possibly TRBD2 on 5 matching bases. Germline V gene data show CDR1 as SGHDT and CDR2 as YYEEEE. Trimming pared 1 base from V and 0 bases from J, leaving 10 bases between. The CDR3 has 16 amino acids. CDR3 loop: CASSLMSGPNTGELFF. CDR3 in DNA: TGTGCCAGCAGCTTGATGAGCGGTCCGAACACCGGGGAGCTGTTTTTT.

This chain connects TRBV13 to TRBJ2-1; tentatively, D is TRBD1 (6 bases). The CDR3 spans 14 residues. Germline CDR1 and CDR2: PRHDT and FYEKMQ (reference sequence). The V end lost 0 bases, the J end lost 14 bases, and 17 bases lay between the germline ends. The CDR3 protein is CASSLGFRGWAEFF. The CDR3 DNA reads TGTGCCAGCAGCTTAGGATTCAGGGGATGGGCGGAGTTCTTC.

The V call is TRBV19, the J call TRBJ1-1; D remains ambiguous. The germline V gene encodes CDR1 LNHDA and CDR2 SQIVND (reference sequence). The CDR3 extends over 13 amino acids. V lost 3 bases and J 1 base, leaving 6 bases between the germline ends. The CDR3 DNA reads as TGTGCCAGTAGTATTGGAGCGAACACTGAAGCTTTCTTT. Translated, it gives CASSIGANTEAFF.

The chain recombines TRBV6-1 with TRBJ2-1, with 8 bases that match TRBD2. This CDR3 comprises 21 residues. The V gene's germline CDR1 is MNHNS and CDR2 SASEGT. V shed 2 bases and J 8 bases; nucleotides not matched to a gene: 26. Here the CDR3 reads CASSEYFGLRGGGGRGDEQFF. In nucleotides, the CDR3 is TGTGCCAGCAGTGAATACTTTGGTCTCCGGGGGGGTGGCGGGAGAGGCGATGAGCAGTTCTTC.

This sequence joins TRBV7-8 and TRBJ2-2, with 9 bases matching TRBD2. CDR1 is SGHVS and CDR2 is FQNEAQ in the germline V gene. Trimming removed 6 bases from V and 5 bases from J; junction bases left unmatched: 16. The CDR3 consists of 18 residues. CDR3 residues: CASRLPLRAGGHTGELFF. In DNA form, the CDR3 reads TGTGCCAGCAGACTGCCCTTACGGGCGGGGGGGCATACCGGGGAGCTGTTTTTT.

CDR3 DNA sequence: TGCAGCGTTGGGGCAGGGGCAGGGGAAGCTTTCTTT. This codes for CSVGAGAGEAFF. J is TRBJ1-1 and V is TRBV29-1, with a tentative D call TRBD1 (6 bases). V was pared by 4 bases and J by 8 bases, with 14 bases between. This CDR3 comprises 12 residues. The germline CDR1 and CDR2 sequences are SQVTM and ANQGSEA.